Below are 2 T cell receptor beta chains sequenced from a single sample in a study of shared clonotypes between healthy human individuals. Some clones are missing from TCRdb's copy, which holds only in-frame ones; the method was immunoSEQ multiplex PCR. The data hold approximately 1.9 million clones, with 85% to 95% observed a single time. In the naive CD8 group, cells lacked CD45RO and were positively selected for CCR7, so terminally differentiated effector memory CD45RA+ cells were left out. The source material was naive CD8+ T cells from PBMCs. All receptors come from a man in his late teens or twenties in good health. Some clones in this sample may be carry-over from other donors' samples.

The J gene is TRBJ2-1, the V gene TRBV6-5, with 9 nucleotides matching TRBD1. This CDR3 has 13 residues. V lost 11 bases to trimming and J lost 8 bases; unmatched junction nucleotides: 10. Germline V lookup: CDR1 MNHEY, CDR2 SVGAGI. The CDR3 sequence: CASGQGSMDEQFF. The DNA of the CDR3 is TGTGCCTCAGGACAGGGGTCTATGGATGAGCAGTTCTTC.

V usage is TRBV30 and J usage is TRBJ2-7; a weak D match, TRBD1 (6 bases). The CDR3 runs to 16 residues. The germline CDR1 and CDR2 sequences are GTSNPN and SVGIG (reference sequence). V lost 0 bases and J lost 0, with 15 bases in between. The CDR3 DNA sequence: TGTGCCTGGAGTGTATCGGACAGATTAAGCTCCTACGAGCAGTACTTC. Translation gives CAWSVSDRLSSYEQYF.